A single T cell receptor (beta chain) is shown here with its context. Its antigen is undetermined. This record belongs to a study of T-cell memory formation after mild COVID-19. Overall study: TCR clusters largely stayed donor specific. Whole-study results and caveats: The CD4+ clones that contracted clustered mainly within CM and EM, and the CD8+ clones concentrated in EMRA. Contracting clones from day 15 to 85 had balanced CD4/CD8; later expanders favoured CD4+. Cross-reactive memory appears to have joined, as suggested by some responding clones showing up in pre-infection memory.

Each CDR3 protein gets one entry after TCRdb re-called the 5' RACE reads with MiXCR. Altogether roughly 600,000 distinct CDR3 sequences are present, around 17% being singletons, with the ten largest covering around 11%. The receptor comes from an adult woman who had mild COVID-19 (a few samples of this study predate the infection). Cell type and time point are not known. The sample comprised PBMCs or a T cell subset sorted from them (not recorded which).

The CDR3 loop is CASSRDIGDTQYF. DNA for the CDR3: TGTGCCAGCAGCCGAGACATTGGGGATACGCAGTATTTT. The chain has TRBV12-3 or TRBV12-4 and TRBJ2-3; D not certain. The CDR3 loop spans 13 amino acids. V was pared by 6 bases and J by 6 bases, with 13 bases between.